This TCR beta chain stems from a study of CD8+ T cells in alopecia areata. At the level of the study: Each day, treated patients took oral tofacitinib twice, at 5 to 10 mg per dose. Scoring treated patients' severity relied on the percentage of scalp area affected.

Extracted from the samples, RNA was reverse transcribed into cDNA to serve as the sequencing template. This table comes from immunoSEQ multiplex PCR, and its TCRdb copy is limited to in-frame clones, with some not included. The sample yields about 210,000 clones, over 60% seen once. Regarding this clone: Its antigen is undetermined.

Study-wide results and caveats: Many expanded lesional clones stayed in scalp and blood while on tofacitinib.

The sample's treatment: oral pan-JAK inhibitor, 5-10 mg twice daily. Samples from alopecia areata patients were lesional scalp punch biopsies and peripheral blood. The TCR comes from a human donor with alopecia areata. Sequencing was performed on CD4+ T cells sorted from blood, taken at week 4, from a patient treated with tofacitinib.

Written as DNA, the CDR3 is TGTGCCATAACGGCGAAGACAGGGCACACCGGGGAGCTGTTTTTT. Its translation is CAITAKTGHTGELFF. The chain combines TRBV10-3 with TRBJ2-2, with 7 bases aligning to TRBD1. Germline V CDR1 and CDR2: ENHRY, SYGVKD. The CDR3 consists of 15 residues. V lost 9 bases to trimming and J lost 3 bases; unmatched junction nucleotides: 10.